One sample yielded the 18 T cell receptor beta chains listed below, sequenced in a study of siplizumab effects on memory and regulatory T cells. The table came from immunoSEQ multiplex PCR; TCRdb's copy has only in-frame clones and leaves some out. The data show roughly 75,000 clones, 93% seen once. The sequenced sample was CD8+ T cells sorted from blood. The origin of the receptors is a human donor in good health.

The chain has TRBV4-3 and TRBJ2-7; 7 positions agree with TRBD1. The V segment lost 3 bases and the J segment 4 bases; nucleotides outside the gene matches: 9. The CDR3 totals 15 residues. CDR1 LGHNA and CDR2 YSLEER come from the germline V gene. CDR3 sequence (DNA): TGCGCCAGCAGCCATCAAGAGGGACAGCTGTACGAGCAGTACTTC. Its translation is CASSHQEGQLYEQYF.

J is TRBJ1-2 and V is TRBV4-3; D gene uncertain. The CDR3 has 18 residues. Germline V gene lookup returns CDR1 LGHNA and CDR2 YSLEER. Deletions cut 1 base from V and 3 bases from J, with 21 bases between. The CDR3 sequence: CASSQGTAGLKIDYGYTF. In DNA form, the CDR3 reads TGCGCCAGCAGCCAAGGGACGGCTGGCCTCAAGATCGACTATGGCTACACCTTC.

The genes are TRBV4-2 and TRBJ1-1; a weak D match, TRBD1 (5 bases). This CDR3 spans 16 amino acids. V lost 0 bases to trimming and J lost 2 bases, with 13 bases between them. Germline V gives CDR1 LGHNA, CDR2 YNFKEQ. The CDR3 protein is CASSQDGMQGNTEAFF. Here the CDR3 DNA reads TGTGCCAGCAGCCAAGACGGTATGCAGGGTAACACTGAAGCTTTCTTT.

The rearrangement joins TRBV4-3 to TRBJ2-3; TRBD2 agrees at 9 bases. CDR1 LGHNA and CDR2 YSLEER come from the germline V gene. The V segment lost 0 bases and the J segment 0 bases; nucleotides outside the gene matches: 13. The length of the CDR3 is 20 residues. The CDR3 nucleotides read TGCGCCAGCAGCCAAGAAGTCGGAATAGCGGGGGCGCCCAGCACAGATACGCAGTATTTT. This codes for CASSQEVGIAGAPSTDTQYF.

This clone was recorded only once. The chain combines TRBV12-5 with TRBJ1-2; TRBD1 agrees at 8 bases. V shed 5 bases and J 1 base; nucleotides not matched to a gene: 6. The germline gives CDR1 LGHNT, CDR2 FRNRAP. The CDR3 is 15 residues long. The CDR3 loop is CASGPRDRINYGYTF. DNA for the CDR3: TGTGCTAGTGGTCCCCGGGACAGGATTAACTATGGCTACACCTTC.

V and J are TRBV29-1 and TRBJ2-5; 9 nucleotides line up with TRBD1. Trimming removed 6 bases from V and 4 bases from J; junction bases left unmatched: 12. Per the germline V gene, CDR1 is SQVTM and CDR2 is ANQGSEA. The CDR3 totals 15 residues. The CDR3 region is CSVLHPGQGRETQYF. CDR3 DNA sequence: TGCAGCGTCCTCCACCCGGGACAGGGAAGAGAGACCCAGTACTTC.

This sequence joins TRBV5-5 and TRBJ1-2; weak D call: TRBD1 (5 bases). Germline V CDR1 and CDR2: SGHKS, YYEKEE (reference sequence). There are 13 residues in the CDR3. V was pared by 6 bases and J by 2 bases, with 11 bases between. CDR3 DNA: TGTGCCAGCAATGCGGAGGGGAACTATGGCTACACCTTC. Residues: CASNAEGNYGYTF.

The J gene is TRBJ2-3, the V gene TRBV27; D is ambiguous. Trimming pared 5 bases from V and 0 bases from J, leaving 9 bases between. The length of the CDR3 is 14 residues. Germline V CDR1 and CDR2: MNHEY, SMNVEV (reference sequence). The CDR3 region is CASSRLSSTDTQYF. Written as DNA, the CDR3 is TGTGCCAGCAGTCGGCTTTCTAGCACAGATACGCAGTATTTT.

This chain joins TRBV29-1 and TRBJ2-3; 8 bases map to TRBD1. This CDR3 has 13 residues. Trimming cost V 7 bases and J 4 bases; bases outside gene matches: 7. Germline V gives CDR1 SQVTM, CDR2 ANQGSEA. The CDR3 DNA is TGCAGCGGCGGACAGGGAGAGGCAGATACGCAGTATTTT. It yields the protein CSGGQGEADTQYF.

V is TRBV21-1 and J is TRBJ1-5. TRBV21-1 constitutes a pseudogene. The CDR3 extends over 17 amino acids. CDR3 protein: CASSKLPCGRGNQPQHF. The CDR3 DNA follows: TGTGCCAGCAGCAAGCTCCCCTGCGGGAGGGGCAATCAGCCCCAGCATTTT.

The chain couples TRBV27 to TRBJ1-2; D is perhaps TRBD1 (5 bases). Germline V gives CDR1 MNHEY, CDR2 SMNVEV (reference sequence). The CDR3 covers 13 residues. Trimming shortened V by 8 bases and J by 4 bases, and 14 bases separated the two germline ends. CDR3 DNA sequence: TGTGCCAGCGCGCCTAGGGACTCCTATGGCTACACCTTC. Its protein is CASAPRDSYGYTF.

This clone was seen once. The CDR3 sequence is CASSQTRALSYEQYF. The CDR3 region has the DNA TGCGCCAGCAGCCAAACACGGGCACTCTCCTACGAGCAGTACTTC. This chain uses TRBV4-1 with TRBJ2-7; D gene unclear. CDR3 length: 15 amino acids. V was pared by 2 bases and J by 0 bases, with 11 bases between. CDR1 MGHRA and CDR2 YSYEKL come from the germline V gene.

This clone was counted once. The genes are TRBV4-1 and TRBJ2-1; maybe TRBD2 (6 bases). The length of the CDR3 is 14 residues. The V gene lost 0 bases and the J gene lost 6 bases, with 9 bases spanning the gap. Germline CDR1 and CDR2: MGHRA and YSYEKL. The CDR3 DNA reads as TGCGCCAGCAGCCAAGAAGGAGGGGTCAATGAGCAGTTCTTC. Protein: CASSQEGGVNEQFF.

The rearrangement uses TRBV7-6 and TRBJ1-6; D perhaps matches TRBD1 (5 bases). V lost 3 bases, J lost 6 bases, and 9 bases lay in between. Looked up from germline, CDR1 is SGHVS and CDR2 is FNYEAQ. This CDR3 has 14 amino acids. CDR3 sequence: CASSLGRSNSPLHF. DNA of the CDR3: TGTGCCAGCAGCTTGGGGCGGAGTAATTCACCCCTCCACTTT.

This chain uses TRBV7-2 with TRBJ2-5, with 9 bases aligning to TRBD2. This CDR3 region has 18 residues. V trimming: 1 base; J trimming: 3 bases; junction bases outside the gene matches: 12. Per the germline V gene, CDR1 is SGHTA and CDR2 is FQGNSA. The CDR3 spells CASSLDATSGTPEETQYF. For the CDR3, the DNA is TGTGCCAGCAGCTTAGATGCGACTAGCGGCACTCCTGAAGAGACCCAGTACTTC.

This clone was seen a few times. This chain connects TRBV29-1 to TRBJ1-2; 7 bases agree with TRBD1. With 4 bases clipped from V and 4 bases from J, the junction kept 6 bases outside the gene matches. Germline V CDR1 and CDR2: SQVTM, ANQGSEA. This CDR3 has 13 residues. CDR3 residues: CSVATGYGYGYTF. CDR3 nucleotide sequence: TGCAGCGTTGCGACAGGGTATGGCTATGGCTACACCTTC.

The rearrangement uses TRBV5-1 and TRBJ1-2, with 7 bases matching TRBD1. The CDR3 runs 14 residues. Germline V gives CDR1 SGHRS, CDR2 YFSETQ. The V segment lost 4 bases and the J segment 4 bases; nucleotides outside the gene matches: 7. The CDR3 loop is CASSVGTEPYGYTF. CDR3 bases: TGCGCCAGCAGCGTCGGGACAGAGCCCTATGGCTACACCTTC.

The CDR3 sequence is CASSMTGSPTEAFF. Here the CDR3 DNA reads TGTGCCAGCAGCATGACAGGGAGTCCCACTGAAGCTTTCTTT. The rearrangement joins TRBV5-5 to TRBJ1-1; 7 nucleotides line up with TRBD1. CDR1 and CDR2 (germline): SGHKS, YYEKEE (reference sequence). The V gene end was trimmed by 4 bases and the J gene end by 4 bases; junction bases not matched to a gene: 7. The CDR3 is made up of 14 amino acids. Full variable domain (rest looked up from reference TRBV5-5 and TRBJ1-1): DAGVTQSPTHLIKTRGQQVTLRCSPISGHKSVSWYQQVLGQGPQFIFQYYEKEERGRGNFPDRFSARQFPNYSSELNVNALLLGDSALYLCASSMTGSPTEAFFGQGTRLTVV.